The 15 T cell receptor beta chains given below trace back to one sample, sequenced in a study of CD8+CD57+ T cells in acquired aplastic anemia (dated by TCRdb to between 2017 and 2018). Instrument on record: Illumina HiSeq 2000. Genomic DNA was used as template for profiling of TCR beta VDJ combinations and CDR3 sequences. Using fastp trimming at Q25 and MiXCR clonotype assembly, TCRdb reanalyzed the public sequencing data and kept in-frame beta chains. Every distinct CDR3 protein forms one entry, paired with its most common genes and DNA. In this sample the table shows approximately 65,000 distinct CDR3 sequences, about 50% of which occur a single time. Of the sample, 2% to 3% falls within the top ten clones. What was sequenced was sorted CD4+, CD8+, or CD8+CD57+ T cells (not recorded which) from PBMCs. These receptors were obtained from a human donor in good health, serving as a control.

V is TRBV29-1 and J is TRBJ2-7; 7 nucleotides agree with TRBD2. Germline assignment: CDR1 SQVTM and CDR2 ANQGSEA. Losses at the gene ends were 8 bases for V and 3 bases for J; bases not matched to a gene: 7. The CDR3 length is 12 residues. CDR3 DNA: TGCAGCCCCCAGGCTAGCGGCTACGAGCAGTACTTC. Residues: CSPQASGYEQYF.

V usage is TRBV20-1 and J usage is TRBJ2-5; 12 bases agree with TRBD2. The CDR3 consists of 15 residues. From germline, CDR1 is DFQATT and CDR2 SNEGSKA (reference sequence). V lost 7 bases, J lost 5 bases, and 11 bases stayed unmatched. The CDR3 sequence: CSGELAGGAGETQYF. The DNA for the CDR3 is TGCAGTGGCGAGCTAGCGGGAGGGGCGGGGGAGACCCAGTACTTC.

This clonotype has ten or more counts. This rearrangement joins TRBV6-1 to TRBJ2-1, with 9 bases lining up with TRBD1. The CDR3 contains 15 residues. With 9 bases clipped from V and 6 bases from J, the junction kept 12 bases outside the gene matches. Germline-derived CDR1 and CDR2 are MNHNS and SASEGT. The CDR3 sequence: CASFTGGILVNEQFF. In DNA form, the CDR3 reads TGTGCCAGTTTCACAGGGGGCATACTGGTCAATGAGCAGTTCTTC.

The V gene is TRBV12-3 or TRBV12-4, the J gene TRBJ1-3, with a tentative D call TRBD1 (5 bases). Trimming left V 2 bases short and J 0 bases short, with 8 bases between. CDR3 size: 15 residues. The CDR3 is CASSLWGPSGNTIYF. The CDR3 bases are TGTGCCAGCAGTTTATGGGGACCCTCTGGAAACACCATATATTTT.

V gene TRBV2 combines with J gene TRBJ1-1, with 8 positions matching TRBD1. The CDR3 has 15 amino acids. With 4 bases clipped from V and 10 bases from J, the junction kept 14 bases outside the gene matches. Per the germline V gene, CDR1 is SNHLY and CDR2 is FYNNEI. CDR3 sequence: CASSARDRTGNGAFF. The CDR3 nucleotides are TGTGCCAGCAGTGCACGCGATAGGACAGGGAACGGAGCTTTCTTT.

This clonotype was seen at least ten times. CDR3 coding DNA: TGTGCCTGGAGGATAACAGGGCCCTCAACCTACGAGCAGTACTTC. Residues: CAWRITGPSTYEQYF. The chain links TRBV30 to TRBJ2-7, with D tentatively TRBD1 (6 bases). Germline V gene data show CDR1 as GTSNPN and CDR2 as SVGIG (reference sequence). Trimming left V 3 bases short and J 2 bases short, with 17 bases between. This CDR3 comprises 15 residues.

This clonotype was detected many times. The chain couples TRBV18 to TRBJ1-1, with 10 bases fitting TRBD1. This CDR3 has 16 residues. V lost 3 bases and J lost 0; bases outside the gene matches: 4. Germline V gene sequence: CDR1 KGHSH, CDR2 LQKENI. CDR3 sequence (DNA): TGTGCCAGCTCACCGGACAGGGGGTTGCTGAACACTGAAGCTTTCTTT. Its translation is CASSPDRGLLNTEAFF.

The chain couples TRBV10-3 to TRBJ1-6, with 7 bases lining up with TRBD1. Germline trimming cut 5 bases from V and 9 bases from J; bases unmatched to any gene: 7. The CDR3 has 14 amino acids. Germline CDR1 and CDR2: ENHRY and SYGVKD. DNA of the CDR3: TGTGCCATCAGTACAGGGGAAAGCAGTTCACCCCTCCACTTT. Translating gives CAISTGESSSPLHF.

This clonotype was detected many times. This sequence joins TRBV4-2 and TRBJ1-5; 10 nucleotides align to TRBD1. The trim removed 4 bases at V and 2 bases at J, leaving 14 bases unmatched. Germline V gene lookup returns CDR1 LGHNA and CDR2 YNFKEQ. The CDR3 is 19 residues long. The CDR3 DNA is TGTGCCAGCAGCCGGACCGGGACAGGGGTGGTTGCGCGCAATCAGCCCCAGCATTTT. It is translated as CASSRTGTGVVARNQPQHF.

The J gene is TRBJ2-3, the V gene TRBV11-2; D gene ambiguous. The CDR3 runs to 14 residues. Germline loops: CDR1 SGHAT, CDR2 FQNNGV. V shed 0 bases and J shed 1 base, with 5 bases lying between them. CDR3 nucleotide sequence: TGTGCCAGCAGCTTAGACGTGGGCACAGATACGCAGTATTTT. As protein: CASSLDVGTDTQYF.

The gene calls are TRBV20-1 and TRBJ1-3; no definite D call. Germline CDR1 and CDR2: DFQATT and SNEGSKA (reference sequence). The CDR3 loop spans 12 amino acids. With 5 bases removed from V and 3 bases from J, the gap between germline ends came to 8 bases. The chain's CDR3 is CSAHDHGNTIYF. In DNA form, the CDR3 reads TGCAGTGCTCACGATCATGGAAACACCATATATTTT.

The sample holds a few counts of this clonotype. V is TRBV2 and J is TRBJ1-6, with 9 positions matching TRBD1. The V and J ends lost 4 bases and 9 bases, in that order; junction bases with no gene match: 1. The germline V gene encodes CDR1 SNHLY and CDR2 FYNNEI. This CDR3 comprises 13 residues. CDR3 coding DNA: TGTGCCAGCAGTGTGGACAGGGGTTCACCCCTCCACTTT. Translation: CASSVDRGSPLHF.

This clonotype was seen only once. This chain joins TRBV12-3 or TRBV12-4 and TRBJ2-1; D unresolved. Trimming pared 4 bases from V and 7 bases from J, leaving 11 bases between. The length of the CDR3 is 13 residues. Here the CDR3 DNA reads TGTGCCAGCAGTTCTAATCGGTGGAATGAGCAGTTCTTC. Translated, it gives CASSSNRWNEQFF.

V is TRBV4-1 and J is TRBJ2-7; 8 nucleotides agree with TRBD2. The ends lost 0 bases at V and 5 bases at J; junction bases unmatched: 18. The length of the CDR3 is 19 residues. Germline loops: CDR1 MGHRA, CDR2 YSYEKL. For the CDR3, the DNA is TGCGCCAGCAGCCAAGATATGTTCCCTGGACTAGCTGTTTTCCACGAGCAGTACTTC. As protein: CASSQDMFPGLAVFHEQYF.

The chain links TRBV7-6 to TRBJ1-5; 10 positions agree with TRBD1. Germline V gives CDR1 SGHVS, CDR2 FNYEAQ. V shed 3 bases, J shed 6 bases, and the junction held 5 bases outside the gene matches. This CDR3 spans 15 amino acids. CDR3 coding DNA: TGTGCCAGCAGCTTGGGACAGGGGTTGGGTCAGCCCCAGCATTTT. Translation gives CASSLGQGLGQPQHF. The variable domain in full, with the rest retrieved from reference TRBV7-6 and TRBJ1-5, is GAGVSQSPRYKVTKRGQDVALRCDPISGHVSLYWYRQALGQGPEFLTYFNYEAQQDKSGLPNDRFSAERPEGSISTLTIQRTEQRDSAMYRCASSLGQGLGQPQHFGDGTRLSIL.